These 11 T cell receptor beta chains came from one sample sequenced in a study of beta chain features in type 1 diabetes. Reverse transcription of all isolated RNA meant that expressed TCRB transcripts were sequenced. TCRdb's table, derived via immunoSEQ multiplex PCR, lists solely in-frame clones and lacks some. The data show 850,000 to 900,000 clones, with 15% to 20% seen just once and about 0.02% held by the top ten. The source material was naive CD4+ T cells from blood. The receptors originated from a woman between 18 and 29 years old in good health.

The CDR3 spells CAIRSGTSQETQYF. In nucleotides, the CDR3 is TGTGCCATCAGATCCGGGACTAGTCAAGAGACCCAGTACTTC. The genes are TRBV10-3 and TRBJ2-5; TRBD2 matches at 8 bases. With 6 bases clipped from V and 2 bases from J, the junction kept 5 bases outside the gene matches. Germline lookup yields CDR1 ENHRY and CDR2 SYGVKD. The length of the CDR3 is 14 residues.

The table lists this clone with a few counts. CDR3 nucleotides: TGTGCCAGCAGCTTAAGCGGGCTGGAGACCCAGTACTTC. Amino acid sequence: CASSLSGLETQYF. The V gene is TRBV11-2, the J gene TRBJ2-5; tentatively, D is TRBD2 (6 bases). V was trimmed by 2 bases and J by 5 bases, leaving 9 bases between them. Germline lookup yields CDR1 SGHAT and CDR2 FQNNGV. The CDR3 consists of 13 residues.

On this clone itself: One end of the junction fails to match germline, which may point to a read error. V usage is TRBV28 and J usage is TRBJ1-5, with TRBD1 identical over 9 bases. This CDR3 is 16 amino acids long. Germline CDR1 MDHEN, CDR2 SYDVKM. CDR3 coding DNA: TGTGCCAGCAGATTATCTACAGGGGGCAGTTATCAGCCCCAGCATTTT. Protein product: CASRLSTGGSYQPQHF.

This clone was counted a few times. Here the CDR3 DNA reads TGTGCCAGCAGTTTCGCGGCCTCCTACGAGCAGTACTTC. Translating gives CASSFAASYEQYF. This chain joins TRBV2 and TRBJ2-7; no definite D call. The V and J ends lost 5 bases and 0 bases respectively, with 8 bases between them. The CDR3 sequence is 13 residues long. CDR1 is SNHLY, CDR2 FYNNEI, per germline.

This clone came up a few times. The V call is TRBV4-2, the J call TRBJ2-3; D gene ambiguous. The CDR3 sequence is 15 residues long. Per germline, CDR1 LGHNA and CDR2 YNFKEQ. Trimming shortened V by 0 bases and J by 5 bases, and 12 bases separated the two germline ends. As DNA, the CDR3 is TGTGCCAGCAGCCAAGATTCTTCCGGCATAGATACGCAGTATTTT. It is translated as CASSQDSSGIDTQYF.

This rearrangement joins TRBV5-1 to TRBJ2-7; no reliable D call. Germline loops: CDR1 SGHRS, CDR2 YFSETQ. The CDR3 is 13 residues long. V dropped 3 bases and J dropped 8 bases, with 15 bases sitting between them. The CDR3 spells CASSSLGPPQQYF. CDR3 in DNA: TGCGCCAGCAGCTCTCTCGGGCCACCCCAGCAGTACTTC.

This clone has a handful of counts. The sample contains more than one DNA sequence encoding this CDR3. The chain uses TRBV6-5 and TRBJ1-1; no definite D call. The CDR3 covers 13 residues. Looked up from germline, CDR1 is MNHEY and CDR2 is SVGAGI. The ends were cut back, 6 bases at V and 0 bases at J, with 8 bases in the middle. CDR3 nucleotide sequence: TGTGCCAGCAGCCGTACACTGAACACTGAAGCTTTCTTT. Translation: CASSRTLNTEAFF.

This clone was found once. The rearrangement links TRBV5-1 to TRBJ2-1; TRBD1 matches at 11 bases. J gave up 7 bases and V 3 bases, and 6 bases lay outside the gene matches. This CDR3 comprises 15 residues. From germline, CDR1 is SGHRS and CDR2 YFSETQ. CDR3 nucleotide sequence: TGCGCCAGCAGCTCCCGGACAGGGGGCATGAATGAGCAGTTCTTC. Translation gives CASSSRTGGMNEQFF.

The chain employs TRBV7-2 and TRBJ2-5; TRBD1 matches at 12 bases. This CDR3 spans 16 amino acids. Germline values: CDR1 SGHTA, CDR2 FQGNSA. V dropped 3 bases and J dropped 4; count of bases not matched to a gene: 6. The CDR3 sequence: CASSFSGTGGAETQYF. In nucleotides, the CDR3 is TGTGCCAGCAGCTTTTCTGGGACAGGGGGCGCAGAGACCCAGTACTTC.

The rearrangement links TRBV19 to TRBJ1-5, with D perhaps matching TRBD1 (6 bases). CDR3 length: 15 amino acids. Germline CDR1 is LNHDA and CDR2 is SQIVND (reference sequence). V lost 7 bases and J lost 3, with 16 bases in between. The CDR3 is CASTKGGGPNQPQHF. CDR3 coding DNA: TGTGCCAGTACCAAAGGGGGAGGGCCCAATCAGCCCCAGCATTTT.

The rearrangement uses TRBV13 and TRBJ2-1, with 10 bases identical to TRBD2. This CDR3 comprises 15 residues. Germline CDR1 reads PRHDT; CDR2 reads FYEKMQ (reference sequence). Unmatched junction bases numbered 7, after V lost 2 bases and J lost 9 bases. For the CDR3, the DNA is TGTGCCAGCAGCTTAAAGTGGGTAGCGGGGGGTGAGCAGTTCTTC. Its protein is CASSLKWVAGGEQFF.